Following are 7 T cell receptor beta chains from one sample sequenced in a study of shared clonotypes between healthy human individuals. Only CD45RO-negative cells positively selected for CCR7 counted as naive CD8 cells, so terminally differentiated effector memory CD45RA+ cells were excluded. Data came from immunoSEQ multiplex PCR; TCRdb stores just in-frame clones and leaves some out. The sample holds around 1.9 million clones, around 93% seen once. The specimen sequenced was naive CD8+ T cells from PBMCs. All receptors come from a man aged 18 to 30 in good health. Some clones in this sample may be carry-over from other donors' samples.

The genes are TRBV7-8 and TRBJ2-1, with TRBD2 matching 7 bases. J gave up 2 bases and V 1 base, and 5 bases lay outside the gene matches. The V gene's germline CDR1 is SGHVS and CDR2 FQNEAQ. The length of the CDR3 is 16 residues. The CDR3 spells CASSLEGTTPYNEQFF. For the CDR3, the DNA is TGTGCCAGCAGCTTAGAAGGGACTACTCCCTACAATGAGCAGTTCTTC.

Regarding this clone: This CDR3 is also generated by other DNA sequences in the sample. The genes are TRBV11-2 and TRBJ2-7; 11 positions agree with TRBD2. Germline V gene sequence: CDR1 SGHAT, CDR2 FQNNGV. The CDR3 is made up of 15 amino acids. The V segment lost 1 base and the J segment 2 bases; nucleotides outside the gene matches: 1. The CDR3 sequence: CASSLGLAGTYEQYF. For the CDR3, the DNA is TGTGCCAGCAGCTTAGGACTAGCGGGGACCTACGAGCAGTACTTC.

The chain employs TRBV15 and TRBJ2-1; D tentatively reads TRBD1 or TRBD2 (6 bases each). Trimming pared 5 bases from V and 8 bases from J, leaving 19 bases between. Per the germline V gene, CDR1 is LNHNV and CDR2 is YYDKDF (reference sequence). This CDR3 spans 15 amino acids. The CDR3, as DNA: TGTGCCACCAGCGGGGGGACAACAGCTCTGGATGAGCAGTTCTTC. The encoded protein is CATSGGTTALDEQFF.

The chain couples TRBV6-5 to TRBJ1-2; weak D call: TRBD1 (6 bases). This CDR3 comprises 13 residues. In germline, CDR1 is MNHEY, CDR2 SVGAGI. Trimming removed 6 bases from V and 4 bases from J, with 12 bases in between. The chain's CDR3 is CASSPDRAYGYTF. The CDR3 region has the DNA TGTGCCAGCAGCCCGGACAGAGCCTATGGCTACACCTTC.

The chain is built from TRBV7-2 and TRBJ2-7; D is undetermined. The CDR3 extends over 14 amino acids. The germline V and J ends were trimmed by 4 bases and 2 bases, with 12 bases remaining between them. Germline V gene sequence: CDR1 SGHTA, CDR2 FQGNSA. The CDR3 spells CASSSGLGTYEQYF. CDR3 nucleotides: TGTGCCAGCAGCTCTGGGCTAGGCACCTACGAGCAGTACTTC.

The chain couples TRBV4-1 to TRBJ1-1; tentatively, D is TRBD1 (6 bases). CDR3 size: 14 residues. Between the trimmed V and J ends, which lost 3 bases and 1 base, there was a span of 9 bases. CDR1 is MGHRA, CDR2 YSYEKL, per germline. Here the CDR3 reads CASSQLQGNTEAFF. CDR3 DNA: TGCGCCAGCAGCCAGTTACAGGGGAACACTGAAGCTTTCTTT.

The V gene is TRBV7-8, the J gene TRBJ1-5; D is unresolved. V lost 6 bases and J lost 3, with 15 bases in between. The CDR3 sequence is 15 residues long. Germline CDR1 SGHVS, CDR2 FQNEAQ. CDR3 sequence (DNA): TGTGCCAGCAGTCTAAGGTACGGGGACAATCAGCCCCAGCATTTT. Its protein is CASSLRYGDNQPQHF.